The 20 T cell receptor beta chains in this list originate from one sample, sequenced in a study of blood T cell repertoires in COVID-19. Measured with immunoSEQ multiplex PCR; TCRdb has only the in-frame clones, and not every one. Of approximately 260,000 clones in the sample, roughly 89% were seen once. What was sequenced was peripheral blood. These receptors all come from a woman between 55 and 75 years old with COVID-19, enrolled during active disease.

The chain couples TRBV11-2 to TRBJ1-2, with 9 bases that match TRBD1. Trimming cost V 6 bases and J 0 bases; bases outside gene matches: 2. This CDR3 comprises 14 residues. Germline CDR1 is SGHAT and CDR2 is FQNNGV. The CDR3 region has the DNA TGTGCCAGCAGTGGGGACAGGGCTAACTATGGCTACACCTTC. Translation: CASSGDRANYGYTF.

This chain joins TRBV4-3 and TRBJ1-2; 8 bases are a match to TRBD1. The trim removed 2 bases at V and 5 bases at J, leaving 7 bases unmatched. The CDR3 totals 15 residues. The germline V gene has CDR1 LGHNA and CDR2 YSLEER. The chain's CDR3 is CASSQSGTGGYGYTF. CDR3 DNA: TGCGCCAGCAGCCAATCCGGGACAGGAGGGTATGGCTACACCTTC.

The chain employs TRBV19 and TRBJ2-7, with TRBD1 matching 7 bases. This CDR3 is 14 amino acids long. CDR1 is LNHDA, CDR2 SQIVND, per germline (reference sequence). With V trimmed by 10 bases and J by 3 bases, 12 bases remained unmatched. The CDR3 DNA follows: TGTGCCACCCGACAGGGACGGCGCCACTACGAGCAGTACTTC. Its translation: CATRQGRRHYEQYF. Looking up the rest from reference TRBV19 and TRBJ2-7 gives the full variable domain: DGGITQSPKYLFRKEGQNVTLSCEQNLNHDAMYWYRQDPGQGLRLIYYSQIVNDFQKGDIAEGYSVSREKKESFPLTVTSAQKNPTAFYLCATRQGRRHYEQYFGPGTRLTVT.

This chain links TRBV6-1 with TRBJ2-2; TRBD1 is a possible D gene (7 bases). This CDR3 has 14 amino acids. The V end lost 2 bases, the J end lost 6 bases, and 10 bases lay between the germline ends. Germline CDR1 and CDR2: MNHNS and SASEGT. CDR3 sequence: CASSESRGAGELFF. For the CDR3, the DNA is TGTGCCAGCAGTGAATCCAGGGGGGCCGGGGAGCTGTTTTTT.

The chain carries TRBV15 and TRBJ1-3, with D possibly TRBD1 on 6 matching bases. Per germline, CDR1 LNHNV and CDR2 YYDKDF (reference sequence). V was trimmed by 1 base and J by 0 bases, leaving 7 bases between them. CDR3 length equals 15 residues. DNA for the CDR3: TGTGCCACCAGCAGAGGGGGGCACTCTGGAAACACCATATATTTT. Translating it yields CATSRGGHSGNTIYF.

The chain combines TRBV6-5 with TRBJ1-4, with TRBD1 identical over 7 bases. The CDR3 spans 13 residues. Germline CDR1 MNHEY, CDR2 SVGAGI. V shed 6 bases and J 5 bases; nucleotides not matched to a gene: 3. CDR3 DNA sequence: TGTGCCAGCAGAAGGGACAGCAATGAAAAACTGTTTTTT. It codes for CASRRDSNEKLFF.

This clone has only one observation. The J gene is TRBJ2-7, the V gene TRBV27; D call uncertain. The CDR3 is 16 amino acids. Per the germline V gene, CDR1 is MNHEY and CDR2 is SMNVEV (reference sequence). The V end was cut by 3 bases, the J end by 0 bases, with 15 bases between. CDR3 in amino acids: CASSFWSGGSSYEQYF. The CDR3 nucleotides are TGTGCCAGCAGTTTTTGGTCAGGTGGAAGCTCCTACGAGCAGTACTTC.

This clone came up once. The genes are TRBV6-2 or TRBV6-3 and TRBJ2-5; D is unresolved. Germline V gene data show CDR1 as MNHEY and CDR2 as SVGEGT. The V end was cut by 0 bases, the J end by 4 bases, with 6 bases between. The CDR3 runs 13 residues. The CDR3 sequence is CASSYSRGETQYF. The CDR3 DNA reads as TGTGCCAGCAGTTACTCTAGAGGAGAGACCCAGTACTTC.

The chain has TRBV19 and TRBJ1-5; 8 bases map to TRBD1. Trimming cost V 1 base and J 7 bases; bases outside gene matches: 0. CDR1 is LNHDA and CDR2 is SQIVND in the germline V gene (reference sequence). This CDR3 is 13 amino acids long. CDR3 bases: TGTGCCAGTAGTATAGCAGGGGGCCAGCCCCAGCATTTT. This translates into CASSIAGGQPQHF.

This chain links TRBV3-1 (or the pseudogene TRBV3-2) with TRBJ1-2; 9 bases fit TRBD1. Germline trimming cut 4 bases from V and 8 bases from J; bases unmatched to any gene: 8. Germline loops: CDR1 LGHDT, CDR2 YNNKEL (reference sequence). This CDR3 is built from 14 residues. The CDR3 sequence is CASSPPIDRGGYTF. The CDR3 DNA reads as TGTGCCAGCAGCCCTCCGATTGACAGGGGGGGCTACACCTTC.

In DNA form, the CDR3 reads TGTGCCAGCAGCCAAGAGCCCCCCGAGGGAGCCAAAAACATTCAGTACTTC. Encoded protein: CASSQEPPEGAKNIQYF. The chain has TRBV3-1 (or the pseudogene TRBV3-2) and TRBJ2-4, with D perhaps matching TRBD2 (5 bases). The CDR3 loop spans 17 amino acids. Trimming stripped 0 bases from V and 0 bases from J, with 12 bases between. Germline V gives CDR1 LGHDT, CDR2 YNNKEL (reference sequence).

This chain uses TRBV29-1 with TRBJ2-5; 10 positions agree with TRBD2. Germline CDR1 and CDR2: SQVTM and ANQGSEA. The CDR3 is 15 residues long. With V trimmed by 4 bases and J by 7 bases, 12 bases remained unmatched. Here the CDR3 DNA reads TGCAGCGTTGTCCCTAGCGGGGGTGCGACGGGGACCCAGTACTTC. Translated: CSVVPSGGATGTQYF.

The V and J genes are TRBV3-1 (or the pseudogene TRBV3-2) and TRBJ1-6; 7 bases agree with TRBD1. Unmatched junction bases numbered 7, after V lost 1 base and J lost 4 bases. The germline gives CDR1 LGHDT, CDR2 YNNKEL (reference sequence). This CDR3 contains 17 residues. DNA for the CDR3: TGTGCCAGCAGCCAAGTGGGAGCGACAGGGTATAATTCACCCCTCCACTTT. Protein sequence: CASSQVGATGYNSPLHF.

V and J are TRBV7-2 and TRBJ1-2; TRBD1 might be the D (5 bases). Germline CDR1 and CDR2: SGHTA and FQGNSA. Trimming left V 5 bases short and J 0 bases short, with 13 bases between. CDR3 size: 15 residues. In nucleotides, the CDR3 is TGTGCCAGCAGCGCCCAGGCAGGGCCTAACTATGGCTACACCTTC. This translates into CASSAQAGPNYGYTF.

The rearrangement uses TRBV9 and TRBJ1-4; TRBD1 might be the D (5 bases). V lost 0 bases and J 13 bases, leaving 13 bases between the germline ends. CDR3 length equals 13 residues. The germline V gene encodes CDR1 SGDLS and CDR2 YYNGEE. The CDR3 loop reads CASSVDGGVTLFF. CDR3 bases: TGTGCCAGCAGCGTAGACGGAGGGGTAACACTGTTTTTT.

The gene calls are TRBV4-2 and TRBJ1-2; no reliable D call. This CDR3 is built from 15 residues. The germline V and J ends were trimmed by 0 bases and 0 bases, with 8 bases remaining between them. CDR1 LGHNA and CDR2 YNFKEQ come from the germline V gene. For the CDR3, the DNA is TGTGCCAGCAGCCAAGAGGAGGTAGCTAACTATGGCTACACCTTC. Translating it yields CASSQEEVANYGYTF.

This CDR3 is CASSQERVSNYGYTF. CDR3 bases: TGCGCCAGCAGCCAAGAACGGGTTTCCAACTATGGCTACACCTTC. The J gene is TRBJ1-2, the V gene TRBV4-1; D unresolved. CDR1 MGHRA and CDR2 YSYEKL come from the germline V gene. The length of the CDR3 is 15 residues. The V and J ends lost 0 bases and 2 bases respectively, with 10 bases between them.

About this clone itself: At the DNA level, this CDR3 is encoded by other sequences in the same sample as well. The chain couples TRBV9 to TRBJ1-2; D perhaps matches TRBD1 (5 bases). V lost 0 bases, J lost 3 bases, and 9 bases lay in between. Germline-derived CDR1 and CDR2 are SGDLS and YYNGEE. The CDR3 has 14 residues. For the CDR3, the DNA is TGTGCCAGCAGCGTAGCCGGGGGGGACTATGGCTACACCTTC. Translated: CASSVAGGDYGYTF.

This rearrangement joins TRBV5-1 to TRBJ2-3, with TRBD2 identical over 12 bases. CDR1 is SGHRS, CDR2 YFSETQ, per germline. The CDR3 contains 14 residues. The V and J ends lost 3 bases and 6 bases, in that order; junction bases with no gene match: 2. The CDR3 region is CASSSGTSGDTQYF. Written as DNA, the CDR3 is TGCGCCAGCAGCTCCGGGACTAGCGGGGATACGCAGTATTTT.

CDR3 sequence reads: CASSSGTLFYGYTF. Here the CDR3 DNA reads TGTGCCAGCAGCTCCGGGACACTGTTCTATGGCTACACCTTC. The chain combines TRBV7-2 with TRBJ1-2; a possible D gene is TRBD1 (6 bases). Deletions cut 4 bases from V and 4 bases from J, with 13 bases between. This CDR3 region has 14 residues. Germline assignment: CDR1 SGHTA and CDR2 FQGNSA. The variable domain in full, with the rest retrieved from reference TRBV7-2 and TRBJ1-2, is GAGVSQSPSNKVTEKGKDVELRCDPISGHTALYWYRQSLGQGLEFLIYFQGNSAPDKSGLPSDRFSAERTGGSVSTLTIQRTQQEDSAVYLCASSSGTLFYGYTFGSGTRLTVV.